The rows below give T cell receptor beta chains drawn from one sample of a study of PD-1 blockade in classical Hodgkin lymphoma. Produced via immunoSEQ multiplex PCR; TCRdb's table is partial and in-frame only. The sample includes about 24,000 clones, around 80% of them seen just once. Sequencing used peripheral blood mononuclear cells (PBMCs), obtained before the fourth cycle of nivolumab. These receptors all come from a human donor with classical Hodgkin lymphoma. Both conserved end residues are part of each CDR3. A D gene is named only where the DNA matches it firmly. The listing skips clone size in some rows; elsewhere it reads once, few, many or a size class.

j_call,clone_size,v_call,d_call,cdr3_aa,cdr3_nt
TRBJ1-2,once,TRBV10-3,.,CAHGSNYGYTF,TGTGCCCACGGGTCTAACTATGGCTACACCTTC
TRBJ1-1,.,TRBV30,TRBD1,CAWSWDSFGTEAFF,TGTGCCTGGAGTTGGGACAGTTTCGGGACTGAAGCTTTCTTT
TRBJ2-1,.,TRBV7-8,.,CASSPRRGLAYNEQFF,TGTGCCAGCAGTCCTAGGAGGGGGTTAGCCTACAATGAGCAGTTCTTC
TRBJ2-1,.,TRBV11-2,.,CASSLNWGADNEQFF,TGTGCCAGCAGCTTGAATTGGGGGGCCGACAATGAGCAGTTCTTC
TRBJ1-2,.,TRBV19,TRBD1,CASSIRQGRMEGYTF,TGTGCCAGTAGTATCCGACAGGGAAGAATGGAGGGCTACACCTTC
TRBJ2-3,few,TRBV9,.,CASSVGGGVSTDTQYF,TGTGCCAGCAGCGTAGGGGGCGGGGTGAGCACAGATACGCAGTATTTT
TRBJ2-5,.,TRBV14,TRBD2,CASSQDWGRAGETQYF,TGTGCCAGCAGCCAAGATTGGGGGAGGGCAGGAGAGACCCAGTACTTC
TRBJ1-1,.,TRBV30,TRBD1,CAWSAGQGLPEAFF,TGTGCCTGGAGTGCAGGACAGGGACTCCCTGAAGCTTTCTTT
TRBJ2-5,.,TRBV5-1,TRBD2,CASSLAGGWQETQYF,TGCGCCAGCAGCTTGGCGGGGGGTTGGCAAGAGACCCAGTACTTC
TRBJ1-2,.,TRBV19,.,CASSIASGGGYGYTF,TGTGCCAGTAGTATAGCCTCCGGAGGGGGCTATGGCTACACCTTC
TRBJ2-7,.,TRBV2,TRBD2,CASSEVLAGGSEQYF,TGTGCCAGCAGTGAAGTCCTAGCGGGAGGAAGCGAGCAGTACTTC
TRBJ2-6,.,TRBV4-3,.,CASSQDSAHLSGANVLTF,TGCGCCAGCAGCCAAGATTCAGCGCACCTCTCTGGGGCCAACGTCCTGACTTTC
TRBJ2-2,.,TRBV9,.,CASSIHNTGELFF,TGTGCCAGCAGCATACACAACACCGGGGAGCTGTTTTTT
TRBJ2-7,.,TRBV6-5,TRBD2,CASSYSGGNSYEQYF,TGTGCCAGCAGTTACTCGGGGGGGAACTCCTACGAGCAGTACTTC
TRBJ1-1,.,TRBV28,TRBD1,CASSFVEGAGTEAFF,TGTGCCAGCAGTTTTGTGGAGGGGGCGGGCACTGAAGCTTTCTTT
TRBJ1-1,.,TRBV21-1,.,CARPPDRVNTEAFF,TGTGCCAGACCTCCGGACAGGGTCAACACTGAAGCTTTCTTT
TRBJ2-3,.,TRBV7-9,TRBD2,CASSFPPVVAGVRDTQYF,TGTGCCAGCAGCTTTCCCCCCGTGGTAGCGGGAGTGCGAGATACGCAGTATTTT
TRBJ2-5,.,TRBV28,.,CASSSSLEAQETQYF,.
TRBJ2-5,.,TRBV11-2,TRBD1,CASSTRGPRLGETQYF,TGTGCCAGCAGCACTAGGGGGCCCCGCCTAGGAGAGACCCAGTACTTC
TRBJ1-6,.,TRBV5-1,.,CASSLAGAGNSPLHF,TGCGCCAGCAGCTTGGCTGGGGCGGGTAATTCACCCCTCCACTTT
TRBJ2-5,once,TRBV5-4,.,CASRIGETQYF,TGTGCCAGCAGAATCGGGGAGACCCAGTACTTC
TRBJ1-4,few,TRBV7-3,.,CASSQGGTNEKLFF,TGTGCCAGCAGTCAAGGGGGGACTAATGAAAAACTGTTTTTT
TRBJ1-2,.,TRBV5-6,.,CASSLRGFYGYTF,TGTGCCAGCAGCTTACGGGGCTTCTATGGCTACACCTTC
TRBJ2-2,.,TRBV14,.,CASSQDLVGGELFF,TGTGCCAGCAGCCAAGACTTGGTTGGCGGGGAGCTGTTTTTT
TRBJ1-1,.,TRBV9,.,CASSIGGEYTEAFF,TGTGCCAGCAGCATAGGGGGTGAGTACACTGAAGCTTTCTTT
TRBJ2-1,.,TRBV28,TRBD2,CASKIAGELLSYNEQFF,TGTGCCAGCAAAATAGCGGGAGAGCTCCTCTCCTACAATGAGCAGTTCTTC
TRBJ1-2,.,TRBV4-1,TRBD1,CASSQAPDRAYGYTF,TGCGCCAGCAGCCAAGCCCCGGACAGGGCCTATGGCTACACCTTC
TRBJ2-1,.,TRBV11-2,.,CASSTPWGNSYNEQFF,TGTGCCAGCAGCACCCCTTGGGGGAACTCCTACAATGAGCAGTTCTTC
TRBJ2-7,.,TRBV6-5,TRBD1,CASSETGTAYEQYF,TGTGCCAGCAGCGAGACCGGGACAGCCTACGAGCAGTACTTC
TRBJ2-7,.,TRBV10-2,.,CASSEYEGSEQYF,TGCGCCAGCAGTGAGTACGAGGGCAGCGAGCAGTACTTC
TRBJ2-7,.,TRBV9,TRBD1,CASSAGTAYEQYF,TGTGCCAGCAGCGCCGGGACAGCCTACGAGCAGTACTTC
TRBJ1-1,.,TRBV29-1,.,CSVDQGESEAFF,TGCAGCGTTGACCAGGGAGAGAGTGAAGCTTTCTTT
TRBJ2-4,.,TRBV27,TRBD2,CASTLRGTSGPVGKNIQYF,TGTGCCAGCACCCTGAGGGGGACTAGCGGCCCTGTGGGCAAAAACATTCAGTACTTC
TRBJ1-1,medium-sized,TRBV9,.,CASSVGGEVTFNTEAFF,TGTGCCAGCAGCGTAGGGGGGGAAGTTACTTTTAACACTGAAGCTTTCTTT
TRBJ2-2,.,TRBV5-5,TRBD1,CAGRDSANTGELFF,TGTGCTGGACGGGACAGCGCGAACACCGGGGAGCTGTTTTTT
TRBJ1-1,.,TRBV28,.,CASSPVNTEAFF,TGTGCCAGCAGTCCGGTGAACACTGAAGCTTTCTTT
TRBJ2-7,.,TRBV10-3,.,CAIKEGAESSYEQYF,TGTGCCATCAAGGAGGGCGCCGAGAGCTCCTACGAGCAGTACTTC
TRBJ1-5,.,TRBV15,.,CATSRTGGNQPQHF,TGTGCCACCAGCAGGACTGGAGGCAATCAGCCCCAGCATTTT
TRBJ2-1,.,TRBV28,.,CASSLPGVKSGWQFF,TGTGCCAGCAGCCTACCGGGAGTTAAATCGGGGTGGCAGTTCTTC
TRBJ1-6,once,TRBV5-5,.,CASSLAIAWGSPLHF,TGTGCCAGCAGCTTGGCCATAGCCTGGGGGTCACCCCTCCACTTT
TRBJ2-7,.,TRBV6-5,TRBD1,CASSLDRGLYEQYF,TGTGCCAGCAGTTTGGACAGGGGGTTGTACGAGCAGTACTTC
TRBJ1-4,.,TRBV18,.,CASSPEREKLFF,TGTGCCAGCTCACCCGAACGAGAAAAACTGTTTTTT
TRBJ2-7,.,TRBV28,.,CASSLDFYEQYF,TGTGCCAGCTCCCTCGACTTCTACGAGCAGTACTTC
TRBJ2-7,few,TRBV7-9,.,CASSSDGIYEQYF,TGTGCCAGCAGCTCGGACGGTATCTACGAGCAGTACTTC
TRBJ1-2,.,TRBV5-1,.,CASSIGLYGYTF,TGCGCCAGCAGCATCGGGCTTTATGGCTACACCTTC
TRBJ2-2,few,TRBV13,.,CASRPGQGLTGELFF,TGTGCCAGCCGTCCGGGGCAGGGGCTCACCGGGGAGCTGTTTTTT
TRBJ1-1,.,TRBV27,TRBD1,CASSLSTGKNTEAFF,TGTGCCAGCAGTTTATCGACAGGGAAGAACACTGAAGCTTTCTTT
TRBJ1-1,few,TRBV5-1,.,CASSLGATTEAFF,TGCGCCAGCAGCCTTGGGGCAACCACTGAAGCTTTCTTT
TRBJ2-3,.,TRBV5-8,.,CASSLNPSGWSTDTQYF,TGTGCCAGCAGCTTAAATCCGTCCGGGTGGAGCACAGATACGCAGTATTTT
TRBJ1-1,.,TRBV28,.,CASSLLGGGTEAFF,TGTGCCAGCAGTTTACTGGGCGGGGGCACTGAAGCTTTCTTT
TRBJ2-3,once,TRBV5-1,.,CASSLTTDTQYF,TGCGCCAGCAGCTTGACCACAGATACGCAGTATTTT